This T cell receptor (beta chain) was recorded in a study of vaccination effects on CD4 cells after COVID-19. Study details: A couple of convalescent patients each provided a sample, at 16 days and at one week before vaccination.

Repertoires were generated with immunoSEQ multiplex PCR, while TCRdb's copy carries only in-frame clones and drops some. Of about 45,000 clones listed, approximately 77% were seen once; the top ten hold less than 30%. Before sequencing, viral peptide pools were used by the ViraFEST assay to expand antigen-specific CD4+ T cells. Investigators separated out CD4+ T cells once around nine days of culture had passed. The person had PCR-confirmed SARS-CoV-2 infection between March and December 2020. It was on days 3 and 7 that half the medium was replaced with IL-2 medium. Comment on this clone: Its antigen is not identified.

V dropped 5 bases and J dropped 1 base, with 10 bases sitting between them. In germline, CDR1 is LNHDA, CDR2 SQIVND (reference sequence). This CDR3 comprises 14 residues. The chain employs TRBV19 and TRBJ2-3; maybe TRBD2 (5 bases). Sample: CD4+ T cells from PBMCs cultured with a peptide pool, taken before COVID-19 vaccination. The sequence came from a human donor who had a prior SARS-CoV-2 infection. CDR3 in amino acids: CASSRADRTDTQYF. The CDR3, as DNA: TGTGCCAGTAGTCGAGCGGACCGCACAGATACGCAGTATTTT.